The clone carrying this T cell receptor beta chain showed up many times. What it binds is not known. This record belongs to a study of metastatic and nonmetastatic thyroid tumors. Study-wide background: From malignant and benign thyroid patients, repertoires in blood and in tumor or nodule tissue were compared. Study outcomes and limitations: Compared with benign nodules, malignant thyroid tumors were reported to have significantly higher TCR beta diversity in both blood and tumor.

Ahead of thyroid surgery, no patient had received treatment of any kind. Original handling: To classify distant metastasis in papillary thyroid cancer, a model was built from CDR3 differences across clinicopathological groups. Using MiXCR, TCRdb re-called clones from the PCR reads. TCRdb, not the original authors, processed these V and J calls. Of under 15,000 clones in the sample, 23% were seen once. The CDR3 has 16 amino acids. The V gene's germline CDR1 is LNHDA and CDR2 SQIVND (reference sequence). After removal of 1 base from V and 2 bases from J, the junction contained 4 bases not matched to a gene.

The chain recombines TRBV19 with TRBJ2-3, with TRBD2 matching over 9 bases. This receptor was taken from a female donor with papillary thyroid cancer or a benign thyroid nodule (not recorded which). Some clones in this sample may be carry-over from other donors' samples. The sample comprised blood. CDR3 coding DNA: TGTGCCAGTAGTATAGTAGCGGGAGTTGTCACAGATACGCAGTATTTT. This gives the protein CASSIVAGVVTDTQYF.